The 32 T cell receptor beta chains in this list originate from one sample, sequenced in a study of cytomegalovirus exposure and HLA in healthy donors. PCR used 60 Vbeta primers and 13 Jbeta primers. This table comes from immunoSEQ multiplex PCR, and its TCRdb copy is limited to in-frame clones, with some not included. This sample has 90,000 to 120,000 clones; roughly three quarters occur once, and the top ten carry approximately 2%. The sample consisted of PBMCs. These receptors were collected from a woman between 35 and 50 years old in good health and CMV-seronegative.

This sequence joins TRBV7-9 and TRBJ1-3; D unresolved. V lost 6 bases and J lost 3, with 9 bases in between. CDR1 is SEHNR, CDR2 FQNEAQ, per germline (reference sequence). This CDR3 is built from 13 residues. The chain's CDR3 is CASRPRDGNTIYF. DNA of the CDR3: TGTGCCAGCAGACCAAGAGATGGAAACACCATATATTTT.

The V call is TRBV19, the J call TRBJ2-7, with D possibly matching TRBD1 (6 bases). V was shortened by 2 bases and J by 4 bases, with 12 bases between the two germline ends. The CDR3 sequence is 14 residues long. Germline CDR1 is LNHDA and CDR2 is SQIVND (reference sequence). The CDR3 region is CASSISGVDYEQYF. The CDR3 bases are TGTGCCAGTAGTATATCAGGGGTAGATTACGAGCAGTACTTC.

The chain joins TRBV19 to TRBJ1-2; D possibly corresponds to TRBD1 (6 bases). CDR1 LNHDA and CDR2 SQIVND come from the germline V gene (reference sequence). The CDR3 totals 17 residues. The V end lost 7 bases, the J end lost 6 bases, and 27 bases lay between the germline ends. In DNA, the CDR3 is TGTGCCAGTACCAAGATGCAGGGGACAAGCTCCCGCCATGGCTACACCTTC. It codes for CASTKMQGTSSRHGYTF.

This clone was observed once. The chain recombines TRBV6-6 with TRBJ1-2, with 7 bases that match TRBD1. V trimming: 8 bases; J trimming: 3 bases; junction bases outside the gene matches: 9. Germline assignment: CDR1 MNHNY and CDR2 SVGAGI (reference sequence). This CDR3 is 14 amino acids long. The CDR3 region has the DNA TGTGCCAGCCGAGGAAGCGGACAGGACTATGGCTACACCTTC. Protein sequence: CASRGSGQDYGYTF.

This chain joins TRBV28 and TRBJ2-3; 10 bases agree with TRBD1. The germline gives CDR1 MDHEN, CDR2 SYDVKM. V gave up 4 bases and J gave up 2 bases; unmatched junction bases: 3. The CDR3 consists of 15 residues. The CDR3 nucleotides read TGTGCCAGCAGTTCCGGGACAGGGGTCACAGATACGCAGTATTTT. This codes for CASSSGTGVTDTQYF.

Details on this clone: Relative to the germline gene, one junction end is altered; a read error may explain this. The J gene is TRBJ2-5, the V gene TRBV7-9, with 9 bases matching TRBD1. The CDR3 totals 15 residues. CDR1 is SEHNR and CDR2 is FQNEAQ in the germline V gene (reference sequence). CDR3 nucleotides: TGTTCCAGCAGCTTACCGACAGGGGGCCAAGAGACCCAGTACTTC. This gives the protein CSSSLPTGGQETQYF. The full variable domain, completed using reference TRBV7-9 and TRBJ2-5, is DTGVSQNPRHKITKRGQNVTFRCDPISEHNRLYWYRQTLGQGPEFLTYFQNEAQLEKSRLLSDRFSAERPKGSFSTLEIQRTEQGDSAMYLCSSSLPTGGQETQYFGPGTRLLVL.

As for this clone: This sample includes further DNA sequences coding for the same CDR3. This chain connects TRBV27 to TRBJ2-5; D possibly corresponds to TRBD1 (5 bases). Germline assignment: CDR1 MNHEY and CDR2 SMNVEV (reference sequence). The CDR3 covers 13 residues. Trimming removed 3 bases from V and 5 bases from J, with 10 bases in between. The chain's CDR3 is CASSFQPGETQYF. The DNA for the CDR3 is TGTGCCAGCAGTTTTCAGCCAGGGGAGACCCAGTACTTC.

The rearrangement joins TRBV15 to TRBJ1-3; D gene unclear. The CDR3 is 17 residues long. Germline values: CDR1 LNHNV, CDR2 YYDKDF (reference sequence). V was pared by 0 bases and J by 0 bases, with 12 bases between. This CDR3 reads CATSRDGVLGSGNTIYF. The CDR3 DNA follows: TGTGCCACCAGCAGAGACGGGGTCCTCGGCTCTGGAAACACCATATATTTT.

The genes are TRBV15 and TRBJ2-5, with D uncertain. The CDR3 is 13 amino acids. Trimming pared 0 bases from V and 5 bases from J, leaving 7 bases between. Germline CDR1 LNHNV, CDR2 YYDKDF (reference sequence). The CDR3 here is CATSRDKSETQYF. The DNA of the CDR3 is TGTGCCACCAGCAGAGATAAATCCGAGACCCAGTACTTC.

The CDR3 DNA reads TGTGCCAGCAGTTACAGCGAGAACACTGAAGCTTTCTTT. This codes for CASSYSENTEAFF. The chain combines TRBV6-6 with TRBJ1-1; D gene uncertain. The CDR3 is 13 residues long. Deletions cut 2 bases from V and 1 base from J, with 5 bases between. CDR1 and CDR2 (germline): MNHNY, SVGAGI (reference sequence).

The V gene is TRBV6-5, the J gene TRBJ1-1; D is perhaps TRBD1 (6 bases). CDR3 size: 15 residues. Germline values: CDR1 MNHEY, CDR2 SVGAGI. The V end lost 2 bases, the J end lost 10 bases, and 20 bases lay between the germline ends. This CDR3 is CASSYPGQGILGAFF. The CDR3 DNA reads TGTGCCAGCAGTTACCCGGGACAAGGGATCCTGGGAGCTTTCTTT.

CDR3: CSVEDYWGEDYGYTF. CDR3 DNA: TGCAGCGTTGAAGATTATTGGGGGGAGGACTATGGCTACACCTTC. This sequence joins TRBV29-1 and TRBJ1-2, with D perhaps matching TRBD1 (5 bases). Germline lookup yields CDR1 SQVTM and CDR2 ANQGSEA. V was trimmed by 0 bases and J by 3 bases, leaving 14 bases between them. This CDR3 comprises 15 residues.

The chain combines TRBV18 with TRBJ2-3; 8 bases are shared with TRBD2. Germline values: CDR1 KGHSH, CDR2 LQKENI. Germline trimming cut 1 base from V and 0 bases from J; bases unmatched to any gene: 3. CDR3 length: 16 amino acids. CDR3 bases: TGTGCCAGCTCACCACAATTAGCGGGGAGCACAGATACGCAGTATTTT. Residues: CASSPQLAGSTDTQYF.

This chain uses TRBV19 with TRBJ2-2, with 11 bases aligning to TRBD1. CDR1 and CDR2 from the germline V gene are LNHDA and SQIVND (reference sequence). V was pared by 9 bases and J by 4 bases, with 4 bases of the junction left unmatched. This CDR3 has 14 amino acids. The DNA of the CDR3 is TGTGCCAGCAGTGGGACAGGGGGCACCGGGGAGCTGTTTTTT. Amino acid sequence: CASSGTGGTGELFF.

The CDR3 sequence: CATSSTDTQYF. In DNA form, the CDR3 reads TGTGCCACTAGCTCCACAGATACGCAGTATTTT. The chain recombines TRBV28 with TRBJ2-3, with a possible D match to TRBD2 (5 bases). The germline V gene has CDR1 MDHEN and CDR2 SYDVKM. This CDR3 has 11 residues. Trimming stripped 10 bases from V and 2 bases from J, with 7 bases between.

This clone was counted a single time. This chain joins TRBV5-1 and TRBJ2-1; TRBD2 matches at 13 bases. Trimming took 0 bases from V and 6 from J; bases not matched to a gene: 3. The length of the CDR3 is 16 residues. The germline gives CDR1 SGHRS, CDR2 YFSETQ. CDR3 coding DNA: TGCGCCAGCAGCTTGGCCAGGACTAGCGGGAGCAATGAGCAGTTCTTC. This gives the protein CASSLARTSGSNEQFF. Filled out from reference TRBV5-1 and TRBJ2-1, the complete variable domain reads KAGVTQTPRYLIKTRGQQVTLSCSPISGHRSVSWYQQTPGQGLQFLFEYFSETQRNKGNFPGRFSGRQFSNSRSEMNVSTLELGDSALYLCASSLARTSGSNEQFFGPGTRLTVL.

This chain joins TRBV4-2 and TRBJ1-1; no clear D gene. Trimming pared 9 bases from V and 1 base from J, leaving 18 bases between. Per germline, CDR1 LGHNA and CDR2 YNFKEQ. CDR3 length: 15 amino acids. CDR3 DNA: TGTGCCAGTTCGTCAACCCTCCGGGGGAACACTGAAGCTTTCTTT. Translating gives CASSSTLRGNTEAFF.

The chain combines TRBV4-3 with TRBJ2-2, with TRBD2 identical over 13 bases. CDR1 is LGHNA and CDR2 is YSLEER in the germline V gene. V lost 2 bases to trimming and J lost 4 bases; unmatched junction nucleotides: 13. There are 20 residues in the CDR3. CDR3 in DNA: TGCGCCAGCAGCCAACCTAAGGTGACTAGCGGGAGGCTGCGCACCGGGGAGCTGTTTTTT. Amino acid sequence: CASSQPKVTSGRLRTGELFF.

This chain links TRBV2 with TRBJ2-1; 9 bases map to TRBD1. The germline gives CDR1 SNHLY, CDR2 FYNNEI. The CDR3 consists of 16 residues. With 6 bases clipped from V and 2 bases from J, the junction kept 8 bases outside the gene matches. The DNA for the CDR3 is TGTGCCAGCAGGGGACAGGGTACCCCACCCTACAATGAGCAGTTCTTC. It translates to CASRGQGTPPYNEQFF.

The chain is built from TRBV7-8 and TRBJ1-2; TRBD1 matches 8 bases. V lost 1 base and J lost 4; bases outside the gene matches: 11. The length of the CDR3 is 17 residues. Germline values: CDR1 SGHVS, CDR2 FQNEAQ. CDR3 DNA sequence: TGTGCCAGCAGCTTAGATCCGATGGGACAGGACACCTATGGCTACACCTTC. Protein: CASSLDPMGQDTYGYTF.

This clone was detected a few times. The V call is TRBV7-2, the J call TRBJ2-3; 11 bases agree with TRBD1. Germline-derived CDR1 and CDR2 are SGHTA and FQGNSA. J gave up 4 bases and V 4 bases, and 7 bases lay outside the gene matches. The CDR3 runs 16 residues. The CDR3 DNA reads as TGTGCCAGCAGCTCCAGGACAGGGGGCAGCTCAGATACGCAGTATTTT. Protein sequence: CASSSRTGGSSDTQYF.

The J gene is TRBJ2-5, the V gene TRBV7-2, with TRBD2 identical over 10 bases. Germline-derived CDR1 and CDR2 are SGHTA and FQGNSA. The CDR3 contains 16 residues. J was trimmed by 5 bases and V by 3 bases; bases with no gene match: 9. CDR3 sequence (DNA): TGTGCCAGCAGCTTGGGGGGAGCGGGAGGGCGGGAGACCCAGTACTTC. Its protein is CASSLGGAGGRETQYF.

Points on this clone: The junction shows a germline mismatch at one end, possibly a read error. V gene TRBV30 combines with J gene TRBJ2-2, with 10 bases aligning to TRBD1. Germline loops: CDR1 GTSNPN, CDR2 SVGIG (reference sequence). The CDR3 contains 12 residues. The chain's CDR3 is CAWTGGTGELFF. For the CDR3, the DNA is TGTGCGTGGACAGGGGGCACCGGGGAGCTGTTTTTT.

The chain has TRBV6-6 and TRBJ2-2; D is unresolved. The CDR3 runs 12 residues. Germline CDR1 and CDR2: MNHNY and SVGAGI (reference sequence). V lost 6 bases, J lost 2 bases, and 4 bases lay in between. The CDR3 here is CASRRNTGELFF. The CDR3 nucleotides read TGTGCCAGCAGGAGAAACACCGGGGAGCTGTTTTTT.

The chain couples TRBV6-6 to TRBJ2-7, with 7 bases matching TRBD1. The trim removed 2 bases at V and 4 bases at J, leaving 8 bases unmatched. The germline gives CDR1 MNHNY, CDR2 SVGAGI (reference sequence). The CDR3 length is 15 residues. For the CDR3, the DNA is TGTGCCAGCAGTTACGAGCGGCTCAGGGGGTACGAGCAGTACTTC. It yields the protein CASSYERLRGYEQYF.

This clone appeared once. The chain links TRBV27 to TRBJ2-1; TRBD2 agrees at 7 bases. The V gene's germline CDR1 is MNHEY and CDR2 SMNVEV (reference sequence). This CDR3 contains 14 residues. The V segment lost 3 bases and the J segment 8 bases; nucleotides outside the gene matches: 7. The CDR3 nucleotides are TGTGCCAGCAGTTTGCGGGAGTCTATTTATGAGCAGTTCTTC. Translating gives CASSLRESIYEQFF.

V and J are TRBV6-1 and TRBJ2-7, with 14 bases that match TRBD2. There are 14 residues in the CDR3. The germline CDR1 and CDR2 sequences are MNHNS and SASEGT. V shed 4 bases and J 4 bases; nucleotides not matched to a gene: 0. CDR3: CASSGTSGRYEQYF. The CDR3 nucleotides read TGTGCCAGCAGTGGGACTAGCGGGAGGTACGAGCAGTACTTC.

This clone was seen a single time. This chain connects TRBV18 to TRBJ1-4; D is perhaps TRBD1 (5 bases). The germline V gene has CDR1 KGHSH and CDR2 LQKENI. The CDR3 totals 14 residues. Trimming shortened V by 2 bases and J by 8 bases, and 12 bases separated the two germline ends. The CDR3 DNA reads TGTGCCAGCTCACCATCAAGGGGAAACGAAAAACTGTTTTTT. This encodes CASSPSRGNEKLFF. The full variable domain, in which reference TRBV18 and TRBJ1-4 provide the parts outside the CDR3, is NAGVMQNPRHLVRRRGQEARLRCSPMKGHSHVYWYRQLPEEGLKFMVYLQKENIIDESGMPKERFSAEFPKEGPSILRIQQVVRGDSAAYFCASSPSRGNEKLFFGSGTQLSVL.

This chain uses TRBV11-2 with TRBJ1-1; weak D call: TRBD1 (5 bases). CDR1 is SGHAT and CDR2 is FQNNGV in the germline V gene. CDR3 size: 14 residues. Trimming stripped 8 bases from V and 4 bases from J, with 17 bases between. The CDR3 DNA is TGTGCCAGCGGTAGCAGGAAAAGGGGCACTGAAGCTTTCTTT. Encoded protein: CASGSRKRGTEAFF. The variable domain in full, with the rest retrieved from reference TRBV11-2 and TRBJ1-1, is EAGVAQSPRYKIIEKRQSVAFWCNPISGHATLYWYQQILGQGPKLLIQFQNNGVVDDSQLPKDRFSAERLKGVDSTLKIQPAKLEDSAVYLCASGSRKRGTEAFFGQGTRLTVV.

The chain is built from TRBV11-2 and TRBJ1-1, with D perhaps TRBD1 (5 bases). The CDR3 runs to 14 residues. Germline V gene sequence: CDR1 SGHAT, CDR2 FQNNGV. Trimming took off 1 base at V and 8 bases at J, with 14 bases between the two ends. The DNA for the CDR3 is TGTGCCAGCAGCTTAGCGACAGACGCTACAGAAGCTTTCTTT. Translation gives CASSLATDATEAFF. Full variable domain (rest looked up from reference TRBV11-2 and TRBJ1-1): EAGVAQSPRYKIIEKRQSVAFWCNPISGHATLYWYQQILGQGPKLLIQFQNNGVVDDSQLPKDRFSAERLKGVDSTLKIQPAKLEDSAVYLCASSLATDATEAFFGQGTRLTVV.

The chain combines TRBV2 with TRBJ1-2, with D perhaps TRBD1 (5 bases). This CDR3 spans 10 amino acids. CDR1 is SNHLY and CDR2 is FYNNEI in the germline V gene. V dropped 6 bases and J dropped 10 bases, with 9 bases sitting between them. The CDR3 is CASRQENYTF. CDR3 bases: TGTGCCAGCAGACAGGAAAACTACACCTTC.

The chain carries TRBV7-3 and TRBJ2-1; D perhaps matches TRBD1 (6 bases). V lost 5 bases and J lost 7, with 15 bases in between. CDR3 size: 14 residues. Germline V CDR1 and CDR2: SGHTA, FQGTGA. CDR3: CASSAHDRMNEQFF. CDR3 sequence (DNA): TGTGCCAGCAGCGCCCACGACAGGATGAATGAGCAGTTCTTC.